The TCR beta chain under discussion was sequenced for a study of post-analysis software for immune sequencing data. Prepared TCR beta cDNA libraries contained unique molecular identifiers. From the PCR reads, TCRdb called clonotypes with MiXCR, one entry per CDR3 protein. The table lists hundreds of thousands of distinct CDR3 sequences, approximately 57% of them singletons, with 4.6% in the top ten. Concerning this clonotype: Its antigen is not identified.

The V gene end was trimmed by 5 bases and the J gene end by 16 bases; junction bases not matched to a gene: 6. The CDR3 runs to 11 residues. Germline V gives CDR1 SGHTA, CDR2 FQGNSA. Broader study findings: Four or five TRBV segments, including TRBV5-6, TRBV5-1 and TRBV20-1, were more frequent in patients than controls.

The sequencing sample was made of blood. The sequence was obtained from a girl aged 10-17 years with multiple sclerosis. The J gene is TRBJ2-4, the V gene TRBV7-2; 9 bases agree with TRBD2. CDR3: CASSEGLACYF. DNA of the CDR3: TGTGCCAGCAGCGAGGGACTAGCTTGTTACTTC.